This is a list of T cell receptor beta chains from one sample in a study of blood T cell repertoires in COVID-19. Measured with immunoSEQ multiplex PCR; TCRdb has only the in-frame clones, and not every one. This table has 65,000 to 85,000 clones, around three quarters appearing once. Sequenced material: peripheral blood. The receptors were sampled from a man between 50 and 59 years old with active or convalescent COVID-19. CDR3s leave out the opening cysteine and the closing phenylalanine or tryptophan. Each record gives: J gene, V gene, D gene, CDR3 protein. A D gene is named only where the DNA matches it firmly.

>TRBJ1-3|TRBV4-1|.
ASSQGGGGATGNTIY
>TRBJ1-2|TRBV7-3|.
ASSLTAGDGYT
>TRBJ2-7|TRBV10-1|.
ASSESPGSDEQY
>TRBJ1-1|TRBV6-2/TRBV6-3|.
ASSTGHPNTEAF
>TRBJ1-2|TRBV10-1|.
ASSESGASGYT
>TRBJ1-1|TRBV11-2|.
ASSFTLNTEAF
>TRBJ2-7|TRBV7-9|.
ASSPEGDEQY
>TRBJ2-5|TRBV2|TRBD2
ASKLAVGETQY
>TRBJ1-2|TRBV24-1|TRBD1
ATSEPGQDHYGYT
>TRBJ2-3|TRBV5-1|.
ASSLEVRPPADTQY
>TRBJ2-7|TRBV6-5|.
ASRTASYEQY
>TRBJ2-7|TRBV7-2|.
ASSLTTGGRTTPYEQY
>TRBJ2-7|TRBV2|.
ASSYDVRYEQY
>TRBJ2-3|TRBV5-4|TRBD2
ASSLGGGALTDTQY
>TRBJ1-1|TRBV9|.
ASSTGQISEAF
>TRBJ1-1|TRBV18|.
ASSPDNRPEAF
>TRBJ2-1|TRBV7-3|TRBD2
ASSPGGRSYNEQF
>TRBJ2-7|TRBV6-6|TRBD2
ASSSGLAGGSYEQY
>TRBJ1-5|TRBV5-1|TRBD1
ASSLGQGEQPQH
>TRBJ1-2|TRBV6-5|.
ASRPTMWGDYGYT
>TRBJ2-7|TRBV4-1|TRBD2
ASSQGSGAGFYEQY
>TRBJ2-3|TRBV19|TRBD2
ASRAGGPKDTQY
>TRBJ2-4|TRBV5-5|TRBD1
ASSPGQGRDIQY
>TRBJ1-1|TRBV10-3|.
AISESGGARTEAF
>TRBJ2-7|TRBV6-2/TRBV6-3|.
ASSWDFHEQY
>TRBJ1-6|TRBV30|TRBD1
AWSVGTDNSPLH
>TRBJ1-5|TRBV6-1|TRBD1
ASSEGSGGNQPQH
>TRBJ1-3|TRBV27|.
ASSLLRGGLSGNTIY
>TRBJ2-3|TRBV7-9|TRBD2
ASSRIHQRGVVDTQY
>TRBJ1-6|TRBV7-8|.
ASSLSGAGSPLH
>TRBJ1-2|TRBV9|TRBD1
ASSVAGQGVGYT
>TRBJ2-3|TRBV11-2|TRBD2
ASSPRLAPDTQY
>TRBJ1-5|TRBV15|.
ATSTGTTGGQPQH
>TRBJ2-1|TRBV6-4|TRBD2
ASSFSGGSSYNEQF
>TRBJ1-5|TRBV4-3|.
ASSQDGGGHQPQH
>TRBJ1-6|TRBV5-4|TRBD1
ASSPGQGNSPLH
>TRBJ2-5|TRBV6-1|TRBD2
ASSDGVTSGVETQY
>TRBJ1-1|TRBV29-1|.
SVVQFGDTEAF
>TRBJ2-7|TRBV5-5|.
ASTIPDTSHEQY
>TRBJ1-5|TRBV10-3|TRBD1
AISETTTGGQPQH
>TRBJ2-1|TRBV7-8|.
ASRYSFSNDPYNEQF
>TRBJ2-7|TRBV3-1/TRBV3-2|TRBD1
ASSGTGTPYEQY
>TRBJ1-3|TRBV5-5|.
ASSLGQGGNTIY
>TRBJ2-3|TRBV10-3|.
AIDRDTSSTDTQY
>TRBJ2-5|TRBV19|TRBD2
ASSRGEGLPQY
>TRBJ2-5|TRBV7-2|TRBD2
ASSPPGGLKETQY
>TRBJ2-2|TRBV7-8|TRBD2
ASSSGLAGTSNTGELF
>TRBJ2-3|TRBV9|TRBD1
ASSVGAGGGTDTQY
>TRBJ2-7|TRBV27|.
ASREDSRDEQY
>TRBJ1-1|TRBV5-1|.
ASSLATRNTEAF
>TRBJ2-7|TRBV29-1|.
SVNQNYEQY
>TRBJ2-5|TRBV7-2|TRBD2
ASSSAGGQETQY
>TRBJ2-1|TRBV28|.
ASRGGPYNEQF
>TRBJ1-1|TRBV30|TRBD1
AWRDRGPGMGNTEAF